The clone carrying this T cell receptor (beta chain) was seen once. Clones were read by immunoSEQ multiplex PCR, and TCRdb kept only the in-frame ones, dropping some. This table has around 2.1 million clones, just over 90% appearing once. The data belong to a study of shared clonotypes between healthy human individuals. Naive CD8 cells lacked CD45RO and underwent positive selection for CCR7, leaving out terminally differentiated effector memory CD45RA+ cells. The length of the CDR3 is 18 residues. The V gene's germline CDR1 is MGHRA and CDR2 YSYEKL. V dropped 8 bases and J dropped 0; count of bases not matched to a gene: 11.

The rearrangement joins TRBV4-1 to TRBJ2-6; 9 nucleotides agree with TRBD1. The specimen was naive CD8+ T cells from PBMCs. This clonotype was obtained from a man younger than 35 in good health. Some clones in this sample may be carry-over from other donors' samples. The chain's CDR3 is CASQAIGQGTSGANVLTF. As DNA, the CDR3 is TGCGCCAGCCAAGCCATAGGACAGGGGACCTCTGGGGCCAACGTCCTGACTTTC.